This T cell receptor (beta chain) was recovered during a study of cytomegalovirus exposure and HLA in healthy donors. Remarks on this clone: The antigen remains undetermined.

Study results and caveats: Judged likely to be a sequencing artifact was a cluster of highly shared sequence variants. Per published reports, the classifier diagnosed cytomegalovirus status with high specificity and sensitivity. Analyses of presence and absence presupposed an approximately uniform sequencing depth across donors.

The study ran its PCR with 60 Vbeta and 13 Jbeta primers. Original processing methods: An analysis performed later counted roughly 79 million unique TCR beta chains (approximately 11 million of them shared). The repertoire was sequenced with immunoSEQ multiplex PCR; TCRdb's copy has only in-frame clones and lacks some. Clonal size and the V and J genes are those of that table, whereas D and trimming came from the DNA. Of around 100,000 clones in the sample, about 70% were seen once. Germline V gene sequence: CDR1 MDHEN, CDR2 SYDVKM. The CDR3 runs to 14 residues. Trimming shortened V by 5 bases and J by 5 bases, and 15 bases separated the two germline ends.

This receptor was taken from a man between 25 and 39 years old in good health and CMV-seronegative. The sequenced sample consisted of PBMCs. This chain links TRBV28 with TRBJ1-2; D gene unclear. CDR3 in amino acids: CASSPRNSLYGYTF. CDR3 nucleotide sequence: TGTGCCAGCAGTCCCCGTAATTCCTTATATGGCTACACCTTC.